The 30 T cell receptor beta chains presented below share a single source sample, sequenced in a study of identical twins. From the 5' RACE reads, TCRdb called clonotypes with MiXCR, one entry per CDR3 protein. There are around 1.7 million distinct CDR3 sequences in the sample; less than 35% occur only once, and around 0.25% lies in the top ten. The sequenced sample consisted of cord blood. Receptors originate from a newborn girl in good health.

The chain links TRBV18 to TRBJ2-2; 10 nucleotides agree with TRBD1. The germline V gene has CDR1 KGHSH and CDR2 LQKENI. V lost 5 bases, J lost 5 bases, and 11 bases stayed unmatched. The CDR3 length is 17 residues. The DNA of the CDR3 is TGTGCCAGCTCAGTGACCCCGACAGGGGGCGGAACCGGGGAGCTGTTTTTT. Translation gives CASSVTPTGGGTGELFF. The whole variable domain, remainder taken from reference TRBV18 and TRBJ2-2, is NAGVMQNPRHLVRRRGQEARLRCSPMKGHSHVYWYRQLPEEGLKFMVYLQKENIIDESGMPKERFSAEFPKEGPSILRIQQVVRGDSAAYFCASSVTPTGGGTGELFFGEGSRLTVL.

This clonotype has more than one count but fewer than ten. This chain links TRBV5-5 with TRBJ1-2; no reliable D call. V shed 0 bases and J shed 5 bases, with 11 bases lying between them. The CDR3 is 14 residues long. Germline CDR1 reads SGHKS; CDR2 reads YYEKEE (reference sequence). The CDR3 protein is CASSLVLSEYGYTF. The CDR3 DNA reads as TGTGCCAGCAGCTTGGTTCTGTCAGAATATGGCTACACCTTC.

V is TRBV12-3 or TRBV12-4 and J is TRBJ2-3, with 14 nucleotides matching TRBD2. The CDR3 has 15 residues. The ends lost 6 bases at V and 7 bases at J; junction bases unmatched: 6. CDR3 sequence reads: CASSRTSGGRNTQYF. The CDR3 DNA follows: TGTGCCAGCAGCAGGACTAGCGGGGGGAGAAATACGCAGTATTTT.

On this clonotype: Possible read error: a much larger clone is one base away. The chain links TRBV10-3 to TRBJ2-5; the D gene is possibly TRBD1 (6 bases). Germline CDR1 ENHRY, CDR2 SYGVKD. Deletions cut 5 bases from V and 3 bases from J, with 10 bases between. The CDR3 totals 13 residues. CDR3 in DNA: TGTGCCATCAGTTGGGCAGGGGAAGAGACCCAGTACTTC. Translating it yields CAISWAGEETQYF.

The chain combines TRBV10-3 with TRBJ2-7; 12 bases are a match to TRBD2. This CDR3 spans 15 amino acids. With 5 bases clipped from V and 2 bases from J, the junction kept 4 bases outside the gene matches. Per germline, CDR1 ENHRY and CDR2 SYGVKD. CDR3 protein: CAISRLAGATYEQYF. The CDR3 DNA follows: TGTGCCATCAGTCGACTAGCGGGAGCTACCTACGAGCAGTACTTC.

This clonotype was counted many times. The CDR3, as DNA: TGTGCCAGCAGCCCCCTGACTAGCGGGGGATACAATGAGCAGTTCTTC. Its protein is CASSPLTSGGYNEQFF. The chain has TRBV27 and TRBJ2-1; TRBD2 aligns across 12 bases. V shed 6 bases, J shed 4 bases, and the junction held 7 bases outside the gene matches. Per the germline V gene, CDR1 is MNHEY and CDR2 is SMNVEV (reference sequence). The CDR3 is 16 amino acids.

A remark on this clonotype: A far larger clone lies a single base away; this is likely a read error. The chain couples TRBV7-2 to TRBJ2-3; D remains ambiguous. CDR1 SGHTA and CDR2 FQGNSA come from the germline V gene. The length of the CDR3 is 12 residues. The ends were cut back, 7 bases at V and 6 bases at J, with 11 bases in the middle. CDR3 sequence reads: CASNPSGDTQYF. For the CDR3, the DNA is TGTGCCAGCAACCCTTCCGGGGATACGCAGTATTTT.

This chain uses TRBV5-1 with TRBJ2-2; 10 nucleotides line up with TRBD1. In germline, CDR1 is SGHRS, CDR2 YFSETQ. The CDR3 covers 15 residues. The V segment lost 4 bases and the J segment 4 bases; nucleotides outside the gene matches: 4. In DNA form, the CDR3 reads TGCGCCAGCAGCCAGAGGACAGGGGGCACCGGGGAGCTGTTTTTT. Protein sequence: CASSQRTGGTGELFF.

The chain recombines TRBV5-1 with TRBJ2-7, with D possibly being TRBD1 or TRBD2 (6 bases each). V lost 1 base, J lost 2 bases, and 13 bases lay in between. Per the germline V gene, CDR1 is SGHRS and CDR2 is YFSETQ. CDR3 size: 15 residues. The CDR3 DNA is TGCGCCAGCAGCTTGTTGAGGGGGGCAGCCTACGAGCAGTACTTC. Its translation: CASSLLRGAAYEQYF.

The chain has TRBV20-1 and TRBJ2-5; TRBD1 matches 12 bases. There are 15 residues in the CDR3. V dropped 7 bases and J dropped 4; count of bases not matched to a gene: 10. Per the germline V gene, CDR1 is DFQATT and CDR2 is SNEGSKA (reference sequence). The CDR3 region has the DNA TGCAGTGTCTCCAGGGACAGGGGGCAAACAGAGACCCAGTACTTC. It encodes CSVSRDRGQTETQYF.

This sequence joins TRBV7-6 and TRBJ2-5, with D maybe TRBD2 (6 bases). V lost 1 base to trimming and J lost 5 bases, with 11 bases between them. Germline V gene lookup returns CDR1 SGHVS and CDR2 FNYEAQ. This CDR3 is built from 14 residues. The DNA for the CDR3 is TGTGCCAGCAGCTTAGGGCCGACTAGGGAGACCCAGTACTTC. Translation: CASSLGPTRETQYF.

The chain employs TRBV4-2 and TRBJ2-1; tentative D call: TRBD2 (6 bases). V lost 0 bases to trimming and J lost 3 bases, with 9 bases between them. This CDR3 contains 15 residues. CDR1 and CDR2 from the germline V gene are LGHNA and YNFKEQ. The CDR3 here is CASSQDPGVYNEQFF. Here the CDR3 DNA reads TGTGCCAGCAGCCAAGACCCGGGGGTCTACAATGAGCAGTTCTTC.

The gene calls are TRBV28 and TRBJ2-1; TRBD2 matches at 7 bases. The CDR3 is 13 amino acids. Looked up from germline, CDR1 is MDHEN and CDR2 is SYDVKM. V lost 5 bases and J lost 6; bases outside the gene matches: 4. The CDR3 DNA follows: TGTGCCAGCAGTACCCCGGGAGGCAATGAGCAGTTCTTC. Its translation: CASSTPGGNEQFF.

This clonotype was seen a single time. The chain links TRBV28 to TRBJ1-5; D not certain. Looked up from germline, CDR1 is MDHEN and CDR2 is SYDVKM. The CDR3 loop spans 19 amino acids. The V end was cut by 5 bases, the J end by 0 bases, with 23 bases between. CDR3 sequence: CASSPQSWAGMISNQPQHF. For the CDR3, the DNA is TGTGCCAGCAGTCCCCAATCGTGGGCCGGGATGATTAGCAATCAGCCCCAGCATTTT.

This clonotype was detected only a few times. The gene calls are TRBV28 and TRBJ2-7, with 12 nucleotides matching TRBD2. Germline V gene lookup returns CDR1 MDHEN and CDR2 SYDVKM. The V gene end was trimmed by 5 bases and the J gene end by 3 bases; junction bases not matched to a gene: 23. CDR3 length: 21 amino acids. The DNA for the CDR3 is TGTGCCAGCAGTCCAATTATGGACGACTTAATAAGACTAGCGGGAGTCTACGAGCAGTACTTC. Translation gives CASSPIMDDLIRLAGVYEQYF.

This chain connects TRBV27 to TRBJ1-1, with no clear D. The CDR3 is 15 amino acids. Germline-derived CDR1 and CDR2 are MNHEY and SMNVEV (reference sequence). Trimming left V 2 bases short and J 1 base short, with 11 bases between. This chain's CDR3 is CASSLKGAANTEAFF. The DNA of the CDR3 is TGTGCCAGCAGTTTAAAGGGAGCAGCGAACACTGAAGCTTTCTTT.

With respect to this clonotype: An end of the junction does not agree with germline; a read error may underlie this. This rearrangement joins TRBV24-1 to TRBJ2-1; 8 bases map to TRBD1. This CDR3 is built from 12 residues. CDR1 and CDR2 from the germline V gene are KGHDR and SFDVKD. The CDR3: CVTSETGTGLFF. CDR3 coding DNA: TGTGTCACCAGTGAGACCGGGACAGGATTGTTCTTC.

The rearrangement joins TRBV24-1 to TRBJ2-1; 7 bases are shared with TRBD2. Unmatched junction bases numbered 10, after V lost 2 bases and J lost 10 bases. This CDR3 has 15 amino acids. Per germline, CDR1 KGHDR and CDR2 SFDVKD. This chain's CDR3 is CATSDWPSGPYEQFF. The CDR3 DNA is TGTGCCACCAGTGATTGGCCTAGCGGTCCCTACGAGCAGTTCTTC.

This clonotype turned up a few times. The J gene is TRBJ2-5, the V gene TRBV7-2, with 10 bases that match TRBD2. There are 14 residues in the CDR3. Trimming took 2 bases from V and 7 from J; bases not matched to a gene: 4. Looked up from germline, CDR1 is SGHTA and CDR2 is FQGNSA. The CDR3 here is CASSLRGTSVTQYF. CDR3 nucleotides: TGTGCCAGCAGCTTAAGGGGGACTAGCGTGACCCAGTACTTC.

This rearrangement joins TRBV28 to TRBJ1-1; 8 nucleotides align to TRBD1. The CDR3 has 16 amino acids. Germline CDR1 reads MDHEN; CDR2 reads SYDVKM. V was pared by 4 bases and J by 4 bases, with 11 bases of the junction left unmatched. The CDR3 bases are TGTGCCAGCAGTTCCCAGGGGGCGCGAAAGAGCACTGAAGCTTTCTTT. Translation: CASSSQGARKSTEAFF.

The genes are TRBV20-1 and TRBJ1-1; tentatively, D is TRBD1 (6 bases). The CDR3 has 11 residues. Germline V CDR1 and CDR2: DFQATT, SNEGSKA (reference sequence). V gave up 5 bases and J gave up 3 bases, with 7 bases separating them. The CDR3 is CSAHRDTEAFF. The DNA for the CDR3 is TGCAGTGCTCACAGGGACACTGAAGCTTTCTTT.

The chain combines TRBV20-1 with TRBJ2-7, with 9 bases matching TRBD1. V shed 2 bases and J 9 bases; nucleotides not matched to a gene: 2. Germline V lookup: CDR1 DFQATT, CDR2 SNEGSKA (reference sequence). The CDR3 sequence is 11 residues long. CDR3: CSARKGQGQYF. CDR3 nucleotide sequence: TGCAGTGCTAGAAAGGGACAGGGGCAGTACTTC.

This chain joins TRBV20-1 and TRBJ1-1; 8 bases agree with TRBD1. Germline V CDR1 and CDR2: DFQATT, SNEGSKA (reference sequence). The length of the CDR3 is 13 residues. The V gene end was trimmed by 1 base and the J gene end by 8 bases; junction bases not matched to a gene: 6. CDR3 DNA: TGCAGTGCTAGAGCCCCAGGGGGCAGGGAAGCTTTCTTT. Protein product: CSARAPGGREAFF.

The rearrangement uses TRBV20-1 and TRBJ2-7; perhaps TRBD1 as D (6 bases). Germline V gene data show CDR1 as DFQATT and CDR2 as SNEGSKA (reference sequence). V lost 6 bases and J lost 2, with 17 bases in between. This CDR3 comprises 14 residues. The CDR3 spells CSAYLPTGTYEQYF. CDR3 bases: TGCAGTGCCTACCTGCCCACAGGGACCTACGAGCAGTACTTC.

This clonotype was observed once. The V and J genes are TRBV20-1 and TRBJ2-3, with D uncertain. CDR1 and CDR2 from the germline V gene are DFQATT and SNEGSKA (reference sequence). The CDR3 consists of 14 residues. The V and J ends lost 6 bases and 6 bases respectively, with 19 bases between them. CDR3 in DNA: TGCAGTGCGTGGGCCCCCCCTGAGCCCGATACGCAGTATTTT. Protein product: CSAWAPPEPDTQYF.

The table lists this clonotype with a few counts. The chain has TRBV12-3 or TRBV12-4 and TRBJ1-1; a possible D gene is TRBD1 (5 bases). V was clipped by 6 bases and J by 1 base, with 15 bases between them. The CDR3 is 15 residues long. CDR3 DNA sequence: TGTGCCAGCAGCCCCGGCCCTGGGGGGAACACTGAAGCTTTCTTT. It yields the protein CASSPGPGGNTEAFF.

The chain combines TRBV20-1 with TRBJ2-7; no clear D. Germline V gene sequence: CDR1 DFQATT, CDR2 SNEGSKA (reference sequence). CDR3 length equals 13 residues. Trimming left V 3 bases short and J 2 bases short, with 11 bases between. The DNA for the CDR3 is TGCAGTGCTAGCCTTCTGGCGACCTACGAGCAGTACTTC. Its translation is CSASLLATYEQYF.

CDR3 bases: TGTGCCAGCAGCTTATTTAGCGGGGGGCGAACCAAAAACATTCAGTACTTC. This translates into CASSLFSGGRTKNIQYF. The chain recombines TRBV7-8 with TRBJ2-4; 10 bases are shared with TRBD2. CDR3 length equals 17 residues. The V gene's germline CDR1 is SGHVS and CDR2 FQNEAQ. V lost 2 bases to trimming and J lost 2 bases; unmatched junction nucleotides: 6. Full variable domain (rest looked up from reference TRBV7-8 and TRBJ2-4): GAGVSQSPRYKVAKRGQDVALRCDPISGHVSLFWYQQALGQGPEFLTYFQNEAQLDKSGLPSDRFFAERPEGSVSTLKIQRTQQEDSAVYLCASSLFSGGRTKNIQYFGAGTRLSVL.

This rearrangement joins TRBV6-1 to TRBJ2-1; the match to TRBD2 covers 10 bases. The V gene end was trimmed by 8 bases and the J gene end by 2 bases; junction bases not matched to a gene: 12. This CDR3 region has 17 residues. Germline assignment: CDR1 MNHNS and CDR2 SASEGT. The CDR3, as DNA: TGTGCCAGCCGCGGGGCTAGCGGGAGATCACCCTACAATGAGCAGTTCTTC. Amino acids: CASRGASGRSPYNEQFF.

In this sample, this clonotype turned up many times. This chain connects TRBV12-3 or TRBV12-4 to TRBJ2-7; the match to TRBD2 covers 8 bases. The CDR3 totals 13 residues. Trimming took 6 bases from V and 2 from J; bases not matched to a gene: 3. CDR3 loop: CASRTGLAYEQYF. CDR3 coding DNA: TGTGCCAGCAGGACGGGACTAGCCTACGAGCAGTACTTC.